Presented here are 12 T cell receptor beta chains from one specimen sequenced in a study of radiotherapy plus CTLA-4 blockade in lung cancer. The protocol was immunoSEQ multiplex PCR, while the TCRdb copy is restricted to in-frame clones and leaves out a portion. This table has 55,000 to 70,000 clones, under 80% appearing once. Material: peripheral blood, obtained from a patient treated with radiotherapy plus ipilimumab. Source of these receptors: a human donor with non-small cell lung cancer who had a complete response to radiotherapy plus ipilimumab.

In this sample, this clone turned up once. This chain uses TRBV5-1 with TRBJ2-1; 7 nucleotides match TRBD2. V gave up 3 bases and J gave up 8 bases; unmatched junction bases: 14. The CDR3 consists of 16 residues. Germline lookup yields CDR1 SGHRS and CDR2 YFSETQ. The CDR3 nucleotides are TGCGCCAGCAGCTGGGAGCGGGACCCTACGCCCGATGAGCAGTTCTTC. Translated, it gives CASSWERDPTPDEQFF.

The chain uses TRBV5-1 and TRBJ2-5, with D maybe TRBD1 (6 bases). V dropped 5 bases and J dropped 1 base, with 12 bases sitting between them. From germline, CDR1 is SGHRS and CDR2 YFSETQ. This CDR3 has 14 residues. In nucleotides, the CDR3 is TGCGCCAGCAGTTCAACAGGGTCCCAAGAGACCCAGTACTTC. Residues: CASSSTGSQETQYF.

The gene calls are TRBV5-1 and TRBJ1-3; D is unresolved. The length of the CDR3 is 17 residues. Germline V gives CDR1 SGHRS, CDR2 YFSETQ. Trimming stripped 0 bases from V and 3 bases from J, with 16 bases between. This CDR3 is CASSLGYFGVGGNTIYF. CDR3 nucleotide sequence: TGCGCCAGCAGCTTGGGGTATTTCGGGGTCGGTGGAAACACCATATATTTT.

This sequence joins TRBV7-8 and TRBJ1-4; D is ambiguous. Deletions cut 2 bases from V and 5 bases from J, with 6 bases between. Germline V lookup: CDR1 SGHVS, CDR2 FQNEAQ. The CDR3 extends over 13 amino acids. The CDR3 here is CASSLLTNEKLFF. CDR3 bases: TGTGCCAGCAGCTTATTGACAAATGAAAAACTGTTTTTT.

The V and J genes are TRBV4-3 and TRBJ1-2; 7 positions agree with TRBD1. The germline V gene has CDR1 LGHNA and CDR2 YSLEER. V shed 0 bases and J 6 bases; nucleotides not matched to a gene: 10. The CDR3 length is 16 residues. The CDR3: CASSQDFDRANHGYTF. CDR3 sequence (DNA): TGCGCCAGCAGCCAAGACTTCGACAGGGCGAATCATGGCTACACCTTC.

The chain couples TRBV7-9 to TRBJ1-1; a weak D match, TRBD1 (5 bases). The germline V gene encodes CDR1 SEHNR and CDR2 FQNEAQ (reference sequence). Trimming left V 5 bases short and J 5 bases short, with 15 bases between. CDR3 length: 14 residues. The CDR3 region is CASSPHKGITEAFF. CDR3 nucleotides: TGTGCCAGCAGCCCACACAAGGGGATTACTGAAGCTTTCTTT. Complete variable domain (other parts from reference TRBV7-9 and TRBJ1-1): DTGVSQNPRHKITKRGQNVTFRCDPISEHNRLYWYRQTLGQGPEFLTYFQNEAQLEKSRLLSDRFSAERPKGSFSTLEIQRTEQGDSAMYLCASSPHKGITEAFFGQGTRLTVV.

The rearrangement joins TRBV10-3 to TRBJ2-5; D unresolved. V dropped 3 bases and J dropped 2 bases, with 16 bases sitting between them. The CDR3 is 16 residues long. The V gene's germline CDR1 is ENHRY and CDR2 SYGVKD. DNA of the CDR3: TGTGCCATCAGTGAAGGTGAAGTGGAGATTCAAGAGACCCAGTACTTC. Translation: CAISEGEVEIQETQYF.

This clone was counted once. The genes are TRBV11-2 and TRBJ2-5; TRBD2 aligns across 7 bases. The CDR3 is made up of 16 amino acids. The J segment lost 7 bases and the V segment lost 4 bases, leaving 15 bases of the junction unmatched. CDR1 is SGHAT and CDR2 is FQNNGV in the germline V gene. The chain's CDR3 is CASSSYATSILGTQYF. The CDR3 coding sequence is TGTGCCAGCAGCTCGTACGCGACTAGCATCCTAGGGACCCAGTACTTC.

V usage is TRBV7-8 and J usage is TRBJ1-1, with no clear D. Germline V CDR1 and CDR2: SGHVS, FQNEAQ. This CDR3 is built from 14 residues. Trimming cost V 1 base and J 0 bases, with 6 bases left between them. DNA of the CDR3: TGTGCCAGCAGCTTAGGAGGGCTGAACACTGAAGCTTTCTTT. Protein product: CASSLGGLNTEAFF.

The chain links TRBV11-2 to TRBJ2-1, with 10 bases identical to TRBD1. V lost 1 base to trimming and J lost 8 bases; unmatched junction nucleotides: 11. The CDR3 runs 17 residues. The germline V gene has CDR1 SGHAT and CDR2 FQNNGV. CDR3 nucleotides: TGTGCCAGCAGCTTAGCAAGCGTTCCGGGACAGGGGCATGAGCAGTTCTTC. Its translation is CASSLASVPGQGHEQFF.

CDR3 sequence (DNA): TGTGCCAGCAGCTTCCCCAGGGGATTGGGGGAGCCCCAGCATTTT. Translated: CASSFPRGLGEPQHF. This chain connects TRBV7-2 to TRBJ1-5; D may be TRBD1 (6 bases). The CDR3 length is 15 residues. Germline values: CDR1 SGHTA, CDR2 FQGNSA. Trimming took 3 bases from V and 8 from J, leaving 17 bases between them. Based on the CDR3 plus reference TRBV7-2 and TRBJ1-5, the full variable domain is GAGVSQSPSNKVTEKGKDVELRCDPISGHTALYWYRQSLGQGLEFLIYFQGNSAPDKSGLPSDRFSAERTGGSVSTLTIQRTQQEDSAVYLCASSFPRGLGEPQHFGDGTRLSIL.

CDR3 sequence (DNA): TGTGCCAGCAGTGGGACTAGCGGGAGCTACAATGAGCAGTTCTTC. Translation gives CASSGTSGSYNEQFF. V gene TRBV28 combines with J gene TRBJ2-1, with 14 positions matching TRBD2. Germline CDR1 reads MDHEN; CDR2 reads SYDVKM. There are 15 residues in the CDR3. V shed 5 bases and J 3 bases; nucleotides not matched to a gene: 0.